This T cell receptor (beta chain) was obtained from a study of CD8 T cell repertoires and HIV-1 epitope variants. General study points: Roughly ten TCR beta clonotypes were antigen-specific, roughly 6 apparently recognizing autologous or escape variants.

Clones were read by immunoSEQ multiplex PCR, and TCRdb kept only the in-frame ones, dropping some. The sample comprises fewer than 7,000 clones, 50% to 70% of which are singletons, and roughly 46% rests with the top ten. On this clone: Its cognate antigen is unknown.

V was pared by 7 bases and J by 5 bases, with 16 bases of the junction left unmatched. Germline V lookup: CDR1 SGHRS, CDR2 YFSETQ. This CDR3 is 16 amino acids long. The sequence was collected from a male donor with HIV. This chain connects TRBV5-1 to TRBJ2-7; 9 bases agree with TRBD1. The sequencing input was cultured CD8+ T cells derived from PBMCs. The CDR3, as DNA: TGCGCCAGCGGAGACAGGGGGTCTCACGTAATGGACGAGCAGTACTTC. Its protein product is CASGDRGSHVMDEQYF.